These 17 T cell receptor beta chains were sequenced from one sample in a study of T cells in localized non-small cell lung cancer. Produced via immunoSEQ multiplex PCR; TCRdb's table is partial and in-frame only. The table shows about 26,000 clones, with more than 65% occurring only once. The source was peripheral blood, collected before any cancer treatment. These receptors originate from a man aged 35 to 69 with stage III squamous cell lung carcinoma.

This sequence joins TRBV15 and TRBJ2-1, with 7 bases fitting TRBD1. The trim removed 5 bases at V and 4 bases at J, leaving 5 bases unmatched. This CDR3 has 14 amino acids. The germline gives CDR1 LNHNV, CDR2 YYDKDF (reference sequence). CDR3 protein: CATSPDRVYNEQFF. CDR3 coding DNA: TGTGCCACCAGCCCTGACAGGGTTTACAATGAGCAGTTCTTC.

CDR3 sequence reads: CASSIRQGGGYTF. In DNA form, the CDR3 reads TGTGCCAGTAGTATTCGACAGGGCGGCGGCTACACCTTC. V usage is TRBV19 and J usage is TRBJ1-2, with 7 bases lining up with TRBD1. The J segment lost 8 bases and the V segment lost 3 bases, leaving 6 bases of the junction unmatched. The V gene's germline CDR1 is LNHDA and CDR2 SQIVND (reference sequence). This CDR3 spans 13 amino acids. Looking up the rest from reference TRBV19 and TRBJ1-2 gives the full variable domain: DGGITQSPKYLFRKEGQNVTLSCEQNLNHDAMYWYRQDPGQGLRLIYYSQIVNDFQKGDIAEGYSVSREKKESFPLTVTSAQKNPTAFYLCASSIRQGGGYTFGSGTRLTVV.

CDR3 sequence reads: CASSLFGGRKNEQYF. The CDR3, as DNA: TGTGCCAGCAGTTTATTCGGCGGGAGAAAGAACGAGCAGTACTTC. The chain joins TRBV27 to TRBJ2-7; 7 nucleotides match TRBD2. J was trimmed by 5 bases and V by 1 base; bases with no gene match: 8. This CDR3 contains 15 residues. The germline V gene has CDR1 MNHEY and CDR2 SMNVEV (reference sequence).

V is TRBV10-3 and J is TRBJ1-3; the match to TRBD1 covers 7 bases. Germline V CDR1 and CDR2: ENHRY, SYGVKD. V was clipped by 6 bases and J by 0 bases; unmatched bases: 2. The CDR3 runs 14 residues. CDR3 in amino acids: CAIRGDSSGNTIYF. The DNA for the CDR3 is TGTGCCATCAGAGGGGACAGCTCTGGAAACACCATATATTTT.

The chain is built from TRBV6-4 and TRBJ2-3; the D gene is possibly TRBD2 (6 bases). CDR1 and CDR2 from the germline V gene are MRHNA and SNTAGT. The CDR3 extends over 14 amino acids. V was trimmed by 6 bases and J by 6 bases, leaving 16 bases between them. CDR3 sequence (DNA): TGTGCCAGCAGAGACCGGGACTCTCGGGATACGCAGTATTTT. Protein: CASRDRDSRDTQYF.

This chain uses TRBV11-2 with TRBJ1-1; perhaps TRBD1 as D (5 bases). CDR3 length: 14 residues. The germline V gene encodes CDR1 SGHAT and CDR2 FQNNGV. Between the trimmed V and J ends, which lost 4 bases and 7 bases, there was a span of 16 bases. For the CDR3, the DNA is TGTGCCAGCAGCTACCGGGACGGACGTGTTGAAGCTTTCTTT. Translation gives CASSYRDGRVEAFF.

J is TRBJ2-1 and V is TRBV9; TRBD2 is a possible D gene (5 bases). V lost 0 bases and J 7 bases, leaving 8 bases between the germline ends. Germline assignment: CDR1 SGDLS and CDR2 YYNGEE. This CDR3 region has 13 residues. The CDR3 sequence: CASSVAGWNEQFF. The CDR3 nucleotides are TGTGCCAGCAGCGTAGCGGGGTGGAATGAGCAGTTCTTC.

The V call is TRBV30, the J call TRBJ2-7, with a weak D call TRBD1 (6 bases). The V end lost 3 bases, the J end lost 3 bases, and 12 bases lay between the germline ends. There are 13 residues in the CDR3. Germline CDR1 GTSNPN, CDR2 SVGIG (reference sequence). The CDR3 protein is CAWSVQGGYEQYV. Written as DNA, the CDR3 is TGTGCCTGGAGCGTACAGGGCGGCTACGAGCAGTACGTC.

V gene TRBV30 combines with J gene TRBJ2-1; TRBD2 matches 10 bases. Germline V gene lookup returns CDR1 GTSNPN and CDR2 SVGIG (reference sequence). After removal of 7 bases from V and 4 bases from J, the junction contained 22 bases not matched to a gene. The CDR3 is made up of 19 amino acids. This CDR3 is CALGVWRTSGARRYNEQFF. For the CDR3, the DNA is TGTGCCTTAGGGGTTTGGCGGACTAGCGGAGCCAGGCGGTACAATGAGCAGTTCTTC. The full variable domain, rest sourced from reference TRBV30 and TRBJ2-1, is SQTIHQWPATLVQPVGSPLSLECTVEGTSNPNLYWYRQAAGRGLQLLFYSVGIGQISSEVPQNLSASRPQDRQFILSSKKLLLSDSGFYLCALGVWRTSGARRYNEQFFGPGTRLTVL.

The rearrangement links TRBV11-2 to TRBJ2-1; 7 bases line up with TRBD1. The germline V gene has CDR1 SGHAT and CDR2 FQNNGV. V shed 4 bases, J shed 4 bases, and the junction held 7 bases outside the gene matches. The CDR3 contains 15 residues. The DNA of the CDR3 is TGTGCCAGCAGCTACACAGGGGATCAATACAATGAGCAGTTCTTC. Translating it yields CASSYTGDQYNEQFF. Together with reference TRBV11-2 and TRBJ2-1, the CDR3 gives the full variable domain: EAGVAQSPRYKIIEKRQSVAFWCNPISGHATLYWYQQILGQGPKLLIQFQNNGVVDDSQLPKDRFSAERLKGVDSTLKIQPAKLEDSAVYLCASSYTGDQYNEQFFGPGTRLTVL.

The V gene is TRBV30, the J gene TRBJ2-3; D is possibly TRBD2 (6 bases). The V gene's germline CDR1 is GTSNPN and CDR2 SVGIG (reference sequence). The V end was cut by 3 bases, the J end by 0 bases, with 16 bases between. This CDR3 is built from 16 residues. The CDR3, as DNA: TGTGCCTGGAGCATAGGGGTAGCGGCTAGCACAGATACGCAGTATTTT. Translated: CAWSIGVAASTDTQYF.

Notes on this clone: One end of the junction varies from germline; a read error may be responsible. V usage is TRBV30 and J usage is TRBJ1-1; D unclear. This CDR3 is 9 amino acids long. Germline CDR1 GTSNPN, CDR2 SVGIG (reference sequence). The CDR3 DNA reads TGTGCCTGGAGTCCACCCTTAGGCTTT. Amino acids: CAWSPPLGF.

The chain has TRBV23-1 and TRBJ1-2; 9 bases line up with TRBD1. TRBV23-1 is recorded as an ORF, its role being uncertain. V lost 8 bases, J lost 0 bases, and 13 bases stayed unmatched. This CDR3 has 17 amino acids. CDR3 in amino acids: CASCAGTGFPTNYGYTF. The CDR3, as DNA: TGCGCCAGCTGCGCCGGGACAGGGTTCCCGACTAACTATGGCTACACCTTC.

This clone was found a few times. The chain combines TRBV7-2 with TRBJ2-3; no reliable D call. The CDR3 has 15 amino acids. The V gene lost 0 bases and the J gene lost 2 bases, with 9 bases spanning the gap. Germline V gene lookup returns CDR1 SGHTA and CDR2 FQGNSA. The CDR3 sequence: CASSLAGQSTDTQYF. The DNA of the CDR3 is TGTGCCAGCAGCTTAGCGGGCCAGTCCACAGATACGCAGTATTTT.

A remark on this clone: Here the CDR3 omits its conserved ending phenylalanine or tryptophan, so a read error is the likely source. It is unclear where the CDR3 begins or ends on the DNA, so no DNA is shown, and the CDR3 is as TCRdb lists it. The gene calls are TRBV6-6 and TRBJ1-2; TRBD1 reflects the table's D call only, with no check against the DNA. The CDR3 length equals 9 residues, ends included. Per germline, CDR1 MNHNY and CDR2 SVGAGI (reference sequence). The CDR3 loop reads CASGNEGVV.

V gene TRBV5-1 combines with J gene TRBJ1-2, with D tentatively TRBD1 (5 bases). The V end lost 0 bases, the J end lost 5 bases, and 8 bases lay between the germline ends. The germline CDR1 and CDR2 sequences are SGHRS and YFSETQ. This CDR3 contains 13 residues. CDR3 in DNA: TGCGCCAGCAGCTTGGGGGACGGTTATGGCTACACCTTC. This translates into CASSLGDGYGYTF.

The genes are TRBV15 and TRBJ2-7; D gene unclear. The germline V gene encodes CDR1 LNHNV and CDR2 YYDKDF (reference sequence). The V and J ends lost 0 bases and 6 bases respectively, with 24 bases between them. This CDR3 region has 18 residues. The CDR3 reads CATSRDTVAEGGRSEQYF. CDR3 nucleotide sequence: TGTGCCACCAGCAGAGATACCGTGGCCGAAGGTGGACGGAGCGAGCAGTACTTC.